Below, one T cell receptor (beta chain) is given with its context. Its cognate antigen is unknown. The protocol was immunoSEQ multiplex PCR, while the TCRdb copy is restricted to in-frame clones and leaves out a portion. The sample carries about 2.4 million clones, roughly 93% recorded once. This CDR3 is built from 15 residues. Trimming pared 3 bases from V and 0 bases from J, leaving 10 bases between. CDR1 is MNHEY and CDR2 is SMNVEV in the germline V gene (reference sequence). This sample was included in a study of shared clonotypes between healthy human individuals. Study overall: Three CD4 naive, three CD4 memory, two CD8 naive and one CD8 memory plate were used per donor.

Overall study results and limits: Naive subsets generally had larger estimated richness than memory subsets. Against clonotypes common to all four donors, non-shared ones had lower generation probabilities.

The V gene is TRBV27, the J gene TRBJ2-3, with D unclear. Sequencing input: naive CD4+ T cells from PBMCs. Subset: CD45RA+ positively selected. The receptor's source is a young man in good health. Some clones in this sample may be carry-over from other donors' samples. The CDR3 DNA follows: TGTGCCAGCAGTTTCCCCGGTGCTAGCACAGATACGCAGTATTTT. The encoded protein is CASSFPGASTDTQYF.